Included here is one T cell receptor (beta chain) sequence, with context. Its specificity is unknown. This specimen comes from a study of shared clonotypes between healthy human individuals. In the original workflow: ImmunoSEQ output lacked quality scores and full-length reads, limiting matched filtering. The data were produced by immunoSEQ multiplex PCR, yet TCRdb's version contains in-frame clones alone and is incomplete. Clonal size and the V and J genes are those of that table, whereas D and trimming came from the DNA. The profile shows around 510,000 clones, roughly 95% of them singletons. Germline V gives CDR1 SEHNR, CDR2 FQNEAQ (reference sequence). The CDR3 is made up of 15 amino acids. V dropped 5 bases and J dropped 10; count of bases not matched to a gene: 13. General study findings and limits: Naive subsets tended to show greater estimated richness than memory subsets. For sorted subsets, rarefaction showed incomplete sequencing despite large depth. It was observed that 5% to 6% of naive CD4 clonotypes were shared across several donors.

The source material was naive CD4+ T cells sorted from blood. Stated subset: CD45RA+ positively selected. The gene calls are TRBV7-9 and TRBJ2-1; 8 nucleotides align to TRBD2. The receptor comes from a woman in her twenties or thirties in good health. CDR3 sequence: CASSPPSSGTKEQFF. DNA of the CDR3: TGTGCCAGCAGCCCACCGAGTAGCGGGACGAAAGAGCAGTTCTTC. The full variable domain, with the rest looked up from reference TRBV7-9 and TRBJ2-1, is DTGVSQNPRHKITKRGQNVTFRCDPISEHNRLYWYRQTLGQGPEFLTYFQNEAQLEKSRLLSDRFSAERPKGSFSTLEIQRTEQGDSAMYLCASSPPSSGTKEQFFGPGTRLTVL.